These T cell receptor beta chains were read from a single sample in a study of response to subunit inactivated influenza vaccine. TCRdb reprocessed the RT-PCR reads via MiXCR and lists one record per CDR3 protein. The sample lists 500,000 to 600,000 distinct CDR3 sequences, over 10% occurring once. Here the sequenced sample was PBMCs from blood, taken more than 35 days after vaccination. All receptors come from a man in his fifties or sixties who received an inactivated influenza vaccine. CDR3s leave out the opening cysteine and the closing phenylalanine or tryptophan. Not all rows give a size; the values are once, few, many and, for expanded clones, a class.

>TRBJ2-4|NA|15|TRBV28
ASSLGTPNLAKNIQY
>TRBJ2-7|NA|10|TRBV5-1
ASSLLEDEQY
>TRBJ2-5|NA|12|TRBV20-1
SAHLEGPGWTQY
>TRBJ2-7|few|12|TRBV7-2
ASSFDYLGSEQY
>TRBJ1-1|NA|13|TRBV7-9
ASSSPGTGAAEAF
>TRBJ2-2|NA|12|TRBV5-1
ASSLDLYTGELF
>TRBJ2-2|NA|12|TRBV20-1
SARGFTNTGELF
>TRBJ2-5|few|14|TRBV20-1
SAREALRGFQETQY
>TRBJ2-3|NA|16|TRBV13
ASSSPLAGGLTPDTQY
>TRBJ2-5|few|10|TRBV28
ASSLFLETQY
>TRBJ1-1|NA|12|TRBV20-1
SARHTSGYTEAF
>TRBJ2-5|NA|12|TRBV28
ASSLSRGQETQY
>TRBJ2-7|few|12|TRBV20-1
SATLGEGAYEQY
>TRBJ1-6|many|10|TRBV12-3/TRBV12-4
ASSTGISPLH
>TRBJ1-6|NA|11|TRBV12-3/TRBV12-4
ASSLLMNSPLH
>TRBJ2-5|NA|13|TRBV5-1
ASSLRDRVRETQY
>TRBJ2-5|NA|12|TRBV18
ASSPFRRQETQY
>TRBJ2-5|NA|10|TRBV25-1
AGGTDEETQY
>TRBJ2-2|NA|13|TRBV7-7
ASSSGFANTGELF
>TRBJ2-5|NA|12|TRBV5-5
ASSSGTEEETQY
>TRBJ2-1|few|11|TRBV6-2/TRBV6-3
ASRKENGGEQF
>TRBJ2-5|few|12|TRBV12-3/TRBV12-4
ASSTRTGQETQY
>TRBJ2-7|NA|10|TRBV6-1
ASGGQGYEQY
>TRBJ2-3|many|12|TRBV7-9
ASSQSIRTDTQY
>TRBJ2-1|NA|16|TRBV3-1
ASSQVLDRVMVYNEQF
>TRBJ1-2|once|11|TRBV7-9
ASRTQVGDGYT
>TRBJ1-5|few|14|TRBV7-2
ASSLLPTGRHQPQH
>TRBJ2-1|NA|12|TRBV6-4
ASSDSRPLNEQF
>TRBJ2-2|few|12|TRBV12-3/TRBV12-4
ASRAGGGTGELF
>TRBJ2-6|NA|15|TRBV20-1
SARRQGGGSGANVLT
>TRBJ1-1|NA|13|TRBV6-5
ASSTTGGSGTEAF
>TRBJ2-1|many|15|TRBV15
ATSRDLGGITYNEQF
>TRBJ2-5|NA|15|TRBV6-5
ASSYSRGSRKGETQY
>TRBJ1-1|NA|12|TRBV12-3/TRBV12-4
ASRTGWENTEAF
>TRBJ2-5|NA|13|TRBV7-8
ASSASTGQGPTQY
>TRBJ2-1|NA|13|TRBV29-1
SAASGTGAYNEQF
>TRBJ2-7|few|13|TRBV4-3
ASSHNMAEAYEQY